This TCR beta chain was recovered during a study of a mutant IDH1 vaccine in newly diagnosed glioma. Time point: week 35, safety follow-up. Every vaccine dose comprised 300 ug of mutant IDH1 20-mer peptide plus topical imiquimod. Sequenced by immunoSEQ multiplex PCR; TCRdb stores in-frame clones only, minus some. The sample lists about 48,000 clones, 70% to 85% occurring once. As for this clone: Its matching antigen is unknown.

With V trimmed by 10 bases and J by 5 bases, 6 bases remained unmatched. The germline gives CDR1 SGHTA, CDR2 FQGNSA. CDR3 length: 13 residues. The source is a man in his forties with glioma. This material consisted of PBMCs, taken from a glioma patient whose treatment included an IDH1 peptide vaccine. The rearrangement joins TRBV7-2 to TRBJ1-5; 9 bases fit TRBD1. As DNA, the CDR3 is TGTGCCACAGGGACAGGGCCCGATCAGCCCCAGCATTTT. Protein: CATGTGPDQPQHF.